The 29 T cell receptor beta chains listed next were all sequenced from one sample in a study of T cell changes during pregnancy in multiple sclerosis. Measured with immunoSEQ multiplex PCR; TCRdb has only the in-frame clones, and not every one. The sample carries around 40,000 clones, around nine tenths recorded once. This sample comprised CD4+ T cells from peripheral blood mononuclear cells, obtained before pregnancy. The source of these receptors is a female donor with multiple sclerosis, enrolled in a pregnancy study.

The rearrangement uses TRBV5-4 and TRBJ1-2; TRBD1 is a possible D gene (5 bases). CDR3 length equals 13 residues. Trimming left V 2 bases short and J 12 bases short, with 17 bases between. Germline CDR1 reads SGHNT; CDR2 reads YYREEE (reference sequence). CDR3 sequence (DNA): TGTGCCAGCAGCTTTGTAGGGGCCTCGGGGGACACCTTC. The encoded protein is CASSFVGASGDTF.

The genes are TRBV7-2 and TRBJ2-5; 9 positions agree with TRBD1. The CDR3 length is 14 residues. From germline, CDR1 is SGHTA and CDR2 FQGNSA. V trimming: 4 bases; J trimming: 4 bases; junction bases outside the gene matches: 4. Here the CDR3 DNA reads TGTGCCAGCAGCTCGAACAGGGGGCGAGAGACCCAGTACTTC. It is translated as CASSSNRGRETQYF.

The chain recombines TRBV9 with TRBJ2-1; weak D call: TRBD2 (6 bases). CDR1 is SGDLS and CDR2 is YYNGEE in the germline V gene. The V and J ends lost 0 bases and 2 bases respectively, with 9 bases between them. CDR3 size: 15 residues. In nucleotides, the CDR3 is TGTGCCAGCAGCGTAGACGGGGGTCCCTACAATGAGCAGTTCTTC. Translated: CASSVDGGPYNEQFF.

V gene TRBV13 combines with J gene TRBJ1-1; 7 positions match TRBD1. CDR1 is PRHDT and CDR2 is FYEKMQ in the germline V gene (reference sequence). The CDR3 length is 19 residues. V lost 7 bases, J lost 3 bases, and 23 bases stayed unmatched. The CDR3 DNA reads TGTGCCAGCATCCGGCTAGGGGGCGTCTCTATGAGTTGGGACACTGAAGCTTTCTTT. As protein: CASIRLGGVSMSWDTEAFF.

The chain uses TRBV19 and TRBJ1-2; D might be TRBD1 (6 bases). The CDR3 totals 15 residues. Trimming stripped 6 bases from V and 2 bases from J, with 16 bases between. Germline V CDR1 and CDR2: LNHDA, SQIVND (reference sequence). This chain's CDR3 is CASSNTWDTNYGYTF. The CDR3 DNA reads as TGTGCCAGTAGCAATACTTGGGACACAAACTATGGCTACACCTTC.

The chain employs TRBV5-4 and TRBJ1-2, with 9 positions matching TRBD1. The V gene end was trimmed by 0 bases and the J gene end by 7 bases; junction bases not matched to a gene: 7. This CDR3 has 15 residues. Germline values: CDR1 SGHNT, CDR2 YYREEE (reference sequence). This CDR3 is CASSLVSGQGFGYTF. CDR3 sequence (DNA): TGTGCCAGCAGCTTGGTGTCCGGACAGGGGTTTGGCTACACCTTC.

J is TRBJ1-1 and V is TRBV11-2, with no clear D. Trimming stripped 4 bases from V and 1 base from J, with 16 bases between. This CDR3 is 16 amino acids long. Germline CDR1 reads SGHAT; CDR2 reads FQNNGV. DNA for the CDR3: TGTGCCAGCAGCTATCCGGGTTACGATAAGAACACTGAAGCTTTCTTT. Its translation: CASSYPGYDKNTEAFF.

The chain carries TRBV27 and TRBJ2-7; 9 bases agree with TRBD1. Germline CDR1 reads MNHEY; CDR2 reads SMNVEV (reference sequence). With V trimmed by 4 bases and J by 9 bases, 13 bases remained unmatched. This CDR3 region has 15 residues. For the CDR3, the DNA is TGTGCCAGCAGTTCCTCACCGGGACAGGGTAGGGTGCAGTACTTC. Translation gives CASSSSPGQGRVQYF.

The genes are TRBV5-1 and TRBJ1-6, with 7 nucleotides matching TRBD1. This CDR3 region has 12 residues. Germline V gene sequence: CDR1 SGHRS, CDR2 YFSETQ. Trimming at V came to 3 bases and at J to 12 bases, leaving 3 bases not matched to a gene. For the CDR3, the DNA is TGCGCCAGCAGCTCGACAGGGAAACCCCTCCACTTT. Residues: CASSSTGKPLHF.

The chain couples TRBV11-2 to TRBJ1-2; TRBD1 is a possible D gene (5 bases). V dropped 5 bases and J dropped 2 bases, with 9 bases sitting between them. Looked up from germline, CDR1 is SGHAT and CDR2 is FQNNGV. This CDR3 contains 13 residues. In DNA form, the CDR3 reads TGTGCCAGCAGCCGCGGGACCAACTATGGCTACACCTTC. Protein product: CASSRGTNYGYTF.

The rearrangement links TRBV2 to TRBJ1-2; 9 nucleotides line up with TRBD1. After removal of 6 bases from V and 3 bases from J, the junction contained 5 bases not matched to a gene. Per germline, CDR1 SNHLY and CDR2 FYNNEI. This CDR3 has 14 residues. The CDR3 DNA reads as TGTGCCAGCAGCCGCCGGACAGGGGACTATGGCTACACCTTC. It specifies CASSRRTGDYGYTF.

The chain links TRBV7-2 to TRBJ2-7, with 12 bases identical to TRBD1. Germline CDR1 and CDR2: SGHTA and FQGNSA. V was clipped by 2 bases and J by 5 bases; unmatched bases: 7. The CDR3 contains 16 residues. For the CDR3, the DNA is TGTGCCAGCAGCTTAAGTTACGGGACAGGGGGCAACGAGCAGTACTTC. Translated: CASSLSYGTGGNEQYF.

The chain is built from TRBV2 and TRBJ2-1; tentative D call: TRBD2 (6 bases). The V end was cut by 6 bases, the J end by 2 bases, with 14 bases between. The CDR3 loop spans 15 amino acids. Germline V gene sequence: CDR1 SNHLY, CDR2 FYNNEI. DNA for the CDR3: TGTGCCAGCAGCCAAGCGGGCTATGCCTACAATGAGCAGTTCTTC. Protein product: CASSQAGYAYNEQFF.

This chain connects TRBV5-1 to TRBJ2-3; 10 bases match TRBD2. This CDR3 spans 17 amino acids. V lost 0 bases and J lost 2; bases outside the gene matches: 6. CDR1 is SGHRS and CDR2 is YFSETQ in the germline V gene. CDR3 nucleotides: TGCGCCAGCAGCTTGGGTGCTAGCGGGGGAGACACAGATACGCAGTATTTT. Its protein is CASSLGASGGDTDTQYF.

The rearrangement links TRBV18 to TRBJ1-2; 8 bases align to TRBD1. CDR3 length: 14 amino acids. The germline V gene has CDR1 KGHSH and CDR2 LQKENI. V lost 6 bases to trimming and J lost 5 bases; unmatched junction nucleotides: 8. The CDR3 loop is CASSSGDRIYGYTF. CDR3 nucleotides: TGTGCCAGCTCCTCCGGGGACAGGATTTATGGCTACACCTTC.

The chain combines TRBV7-6 with TRBJ2-1; D is perhaps TRBD1 (6 bases). CDR3 length equals 15 residues. Germline loops: CDR1 SGHVS, CDR2 FNYEAQ. V shed 1 base and J shed 3 bases, with 10 bases lying between them. The CDR3 sequence is CASSLGGGYYNEQFF. CDR3 bases: TGTGCCAGCAGCTTAGGAGGGGGATACTACAATGAGCAGTTCTTC.

This clone was seen just once. V is TRBV7-3 and J is TRBJ2-1, with 8 bases fitting TRBD1. The CDR3 runs to 13 residues. J gave up 8 bases and V 3 bases, and 3 bases lay outside the gene matches. In germline, CDR1 is SGHTA, CDR2 FQGTGA. The DNA for the CDR3 is TGTGCCAGCAGCTTGCAGGGGGCGGATGAGCAGTTCTTC. This encodes CASSLQGADEQFF.

CDR3 residues: CASSFASQETQYF. CDR3 coding DNA: TGCGCCAGCAGCTTTGCCAGCCAAGAGACCCAGTACTTC. This chain uses TRBV5-1 with TRBJ2-5; D is ambiguous. Germline V gene lookup returns CDR1 SGHRS and CDR2 YFSETQ. The CDR3 covers 13 residues. The germline V and J ends were trimmed by 2 bases and 1 base, with 6 bases remaining between them.

The genes are TRBV5-4 and TRBJ1-3, with D unresolved. Trimming removed 2 bases at V and 12 bases at J, with 15 bases between. Looked up from germline, CDR1 is SGHNT and CDR2 is YYREEE (reference sequence). There are 13 residues in the CDR3. In nucleotides, the CDR3 is TGTGCCAGCAGCTTACCAGACGGCGGGGTCATATATTTT. Its protein product is CASSLPDGGVIYF.

The chain links TRBV7-5 to TRBJ1-1; TRBD1, as called in the table, went unchecked against the DNA. TRBV7-5 is classified as a pseudogene. CDR3 size: 17 residues. CDR3 sequence (DNA): TGTGCCAGAAGTCCAGGGTTTTGGTTATCCATGAACACTGAAGCTTTCTTT. Translating it yields CARSPGFWLSMNTEAFF.

This chain connects TRBV4-3 to TRBJ2-1, with a tentative D call TRBD2 (5 bases). Germline CDR1 is LGHNA and CDR2 is YSLEER. CDR3 size: 15 residues. Trimming stripped 4 bases from V and 2 bases from J, with 12 bases between. The CDR3 reads CASSPTGSTYNEQFF. DNA for the CDR3: TGCGCCAGCAGCCCGACGGGATCTACCTACAATGAGCAGTTCTTC.

The J gene is TRBJ2-7, the V gene TRBV18; 8 bases fit TRBD1. CDR1 is KGHSH and CDR2 is LQKENI in the germline V gene. The CDR3 is made up of 12 amino acids. The V and J ends lost 4 bases and 6 bases, in that order; junction bases with no gene match: 2. In DNA, the CDR3 is TGTGCCAGCTCACAGGACAGGGTCGAGCAGTACTTC. It specifies CASSQDRVEQYF.

V and J are TRBV5-1 and TRBJ2-7; TRBD1 matches at 10 bases. The J segment lost 3 bases and the V segment lost 2 bases, leaving 5 bases of the junction unmatched. Germline V gene data show CDR1 as SGHRS and CDR2 as YFSETQ. The CDR3 has 15 amino acids. CDR3 sequence: CASSFLTGGVYEQYF. The CDR3 DNA is TGCGCCAGCAGCTTCCTGACAGGGGGCGTCTACGAGCAGTACTTC. The variable domain in full, completed from reference TRBV5-1 and TRBJ2-7, reads KAGVTQTPRYLIKTRGQQVTLSCSPISGHRSVSWYQQTPGQGLQFLFEYFSETQRNKGNFPGRFSGRQFSNSRSEMNVSTLELGDSALYLCASSFLTGGVYEQYFGPGTRLTVT.

The chain combines TRBV7-6 with TRBJ1-3; D unclear. There are 15 residues in the CDR3. Trimming stripped 4 bases from V and 0 bases from J, with 10 bases between. Germline V gene sequence: CDR1 SGHVS, CDR2 FNYEAQ. Here the CDR3 DNA reads TGTGCCAGCAGCTCCTCCAGAAGCTCTGGAAACACCATATATTTT. This encodes CASSSSRSSGNTIYF.

V usage is TRBV28 and J usage is TRBJ1-5; D is ambiguous. The CDR3 is 15 amino acids. Between the trimmed V and J ends, which lost 5 bases and 10 bases, there was a span of 21 bases. Germline V gene lookup returns CDR1 MDHEN and CDR2 SYDVKM. The CDR3 DNA reads as TGTGCCAGCAGTATCCTTTCGAGATCCGGGAGTCCCCAGCATTTT. It codes for CASSILSRSGSPQHF.

The V gene is TRBV9, the J gene TRBJ2-7, with 9 bases that match TRBD1. J was trimmed by 3 bases and V by 0 bases; bases with no gene match: 10. Germline CDR1 SGDLS, CDR2 YYNGEE. This CDR3 is built from 17 residues. In DNA, the CDR3 is TGTGCCAGCAGCGTAGCCCCAGACCGGGGACAGGGCTACGAGCAGTACTTC. Encoded protein: CASSVAPDRGQGYEQYF. Together with reference TRBV9 and TRBJ2-7, the CDR3 gives the full variable domain: DSGVTQTPKHLITATGQRVTLRCSPRSGDLSVYWYQQSLDQGLQFLIQYYNGEERAKGNILERFSAQQFPDLHSELNLSSLELGDSALYFCASSVAPDRGQGYEQYFGPGTRLTVT.

The chain employs TRBV7-2 and TRBJ1-2; possibly TRBD1 for D (5 bases). Trimming stripped 2 bases from V and 7 bases from J, with 14 bases between. The CDR3 extends over 14 amino acids. Germline CDR1 is SGHTA and CDR2 is FQGNSA. DNA for the CDR3: TGTGCCAGCAGCTTATCAGTCGGGGGGGGTGGCTACACCTTC. Translation: CASSLSVGGGGYTF.

The genes are TRBV6-6 and TRBJ1-4; D not certain. Germline V gene sequence: CDR1 MNHNY, CDR2 SVGAGI (reference sequence). Between the trimmed V and J ends, which lost 5 bases and 0 bases, there was a span of 13 bases. This CDR3 is built from 16 residues. The CDR3 reads CASSPQTYSTNEKLFF. In nucleotides, the CDR3 is TGTGCCAGCAGTCCCCAAACTTACTCAACTAATGAAAAACTGTTTTTT.

V usage is TRBV5-1 and J usage is TRBJ1-3, with D possibly TRBD1 on 6 matching bases. The CDR3 totals 16 residues. The V gene's germline CDR1 is SGHRS and CDR2 YFSETQ. V lost 4 bases and J 2 bases, leaving 16 bases between the germline ends. This CDR3 reads CASSPRDTRTGNTIYF. The CDR3 DNA sequence: TGCGCCAGCAGCCCCCGGGACACCCGGACTGGAAACACCATATATTTT.